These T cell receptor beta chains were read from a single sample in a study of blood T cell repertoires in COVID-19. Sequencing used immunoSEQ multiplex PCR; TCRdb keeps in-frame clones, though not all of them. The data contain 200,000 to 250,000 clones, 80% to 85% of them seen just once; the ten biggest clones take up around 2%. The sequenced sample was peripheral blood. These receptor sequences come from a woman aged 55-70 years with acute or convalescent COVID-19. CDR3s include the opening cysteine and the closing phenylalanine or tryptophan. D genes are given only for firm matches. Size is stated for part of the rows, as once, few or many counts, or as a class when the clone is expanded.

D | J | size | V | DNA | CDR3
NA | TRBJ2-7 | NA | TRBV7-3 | TGTGCCAGCAGCCCCAAGGGCCCTCTCGGGGGAGAAGCCTACGAGCAGTACTTC | CASSPKGPLGGEAYEQYF
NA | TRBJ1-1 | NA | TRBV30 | TGTGCCTGGAGTGGGGTATCGGGTGAAGCTTTCTTT | CAWSGVSGEAFF
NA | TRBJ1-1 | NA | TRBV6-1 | TGTGCCAGCAGTGAACTGGAGACTTTCTTAGTGCTAGACACTGAAGCTTTCTTT | CASSELETFLVLDTEAFF
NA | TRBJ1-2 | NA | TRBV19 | TGTGCCAGTAGTATCCAGGGTGACTATGGCTACACCTTC | CASSIQGDYGYTF
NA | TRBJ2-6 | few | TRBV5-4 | TGTGCCAGCAGGCGGGCAGGCGGCCCTGGGGCCAACGTCCTGACTTTC | CASRRAGGPGANVLTF
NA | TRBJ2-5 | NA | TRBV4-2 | TGTGCCAGCAGCCAAGGTCAGGGGGAGACCCAGTACTTC | CASSQGQGETQYF
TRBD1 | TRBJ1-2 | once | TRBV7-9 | TGTGCCAGCAGCATGAGGACAGGGCCCAACTATGGCTACACCTTC | CASSMRTGPNYGYTF
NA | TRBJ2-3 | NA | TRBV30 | TGTGCCTGGACCTTCCTGGACATGGATACGCAGTATTTT | CAWTFLDMDTQYF
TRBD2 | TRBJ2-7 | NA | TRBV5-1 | TGCGCCAGCAGCTTGGTTGGGGGGGCCTACGAGCAGTACTTC | CASSLVGGAYEQYF
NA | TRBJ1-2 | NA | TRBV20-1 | TGCAGTGCAGGAGGGGTCTTCGGCTACACCTTC | CSAGGVFGYTF
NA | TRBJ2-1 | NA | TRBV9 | TGTGCCAGCAGCCCCCAACCACGGCGGGGAAACAATGAGCAGTTCTTC | CASSPQPRRGNNEQFF
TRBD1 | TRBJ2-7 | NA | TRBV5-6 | TGTGCCAGCAGCACTACGACAGGGTCTTTATACGAGCAGTACTTC | CASSTTTGSLYEQYF
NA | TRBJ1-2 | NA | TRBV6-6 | TGTGCCAGCAGTTCGACAGGCTATGGCTACACCTTC | CASSSTGYGYTF
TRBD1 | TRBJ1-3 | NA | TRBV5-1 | TGCGCCAGCAGCCCTACCGGGACAGGGGGCTTATCTGGAAACACCATATATTTT | CASSPTGTGGLSGNTIYF
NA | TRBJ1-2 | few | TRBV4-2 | TGTGCCAGCAGCCAAGATATGCAGGGTTTAGGCGGCTACACCTTC | CASSQDMQGLGGYTF
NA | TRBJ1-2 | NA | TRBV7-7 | TGTGCCAGCAGCCCGGGAGTCAGGGACTATGGCTACACCTTC | CASSPGVRDYGYTF
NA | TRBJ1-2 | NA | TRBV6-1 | TGTGCCAGCAGTGAAGGGGGCAGGCCCTATGGCTACACCTTC | CASSEGGRPYGYTF
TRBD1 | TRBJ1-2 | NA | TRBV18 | TGTGCCAGCTCACCTGCGGGACAGAACTATGGCTACACCTTC | CASSPAGQNYGYTF
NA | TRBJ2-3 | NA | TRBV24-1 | TGTGCCACCAGTGAGACTGGGGATACGCAGTATTTT | CATSETGDTQYF
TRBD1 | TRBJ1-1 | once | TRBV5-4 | TGTGCCAGCAGCTCCGGGACAGGCAACATGAACACTGAAGCTTTCTTT | CASSSGTGNMNTEAFF
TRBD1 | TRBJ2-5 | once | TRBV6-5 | TGTGCCACCGACAGGGGAAGCGAGACCCAGTACTTC | CATDRGSETQYF
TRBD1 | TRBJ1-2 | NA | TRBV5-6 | TGTGCCAGCAGCTTTGGACAGGGGGTTTATGGCTACACCTTC | CASSFGQGVYGYTF
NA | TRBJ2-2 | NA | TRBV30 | TGTGCCTGGAGTGTACGGGGCGGGGAGCTGTTTTTT | CAWSVRGGELFF
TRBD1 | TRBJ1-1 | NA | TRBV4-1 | TGCGCCAGCAGCCAACCCGCCCCCGGGACAGGGGACACTGAAGCTTTCTTT | CASSQPAPGTGDTEAFF
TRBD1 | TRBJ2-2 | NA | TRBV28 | TGTGCCAGCAGATCCGGGACAGGGATCACCGGGGAGCTGTTTTTT | CASRSGTGITGELFF
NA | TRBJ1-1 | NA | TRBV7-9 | TGTGCCAGCAGCCTACAGGGAGCCACTGAAGCTTTCTTT | CASSLQGATEAFF
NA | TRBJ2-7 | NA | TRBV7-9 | TGTGCCAGCAGCCTAAACTACGAGCAGTACTTC | CASSLNYEQYF
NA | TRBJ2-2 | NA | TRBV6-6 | TGTGCCAGCAGTTACATCAGTGCCGGGGAGCTGTTTTTT | CASSYISAGELFF